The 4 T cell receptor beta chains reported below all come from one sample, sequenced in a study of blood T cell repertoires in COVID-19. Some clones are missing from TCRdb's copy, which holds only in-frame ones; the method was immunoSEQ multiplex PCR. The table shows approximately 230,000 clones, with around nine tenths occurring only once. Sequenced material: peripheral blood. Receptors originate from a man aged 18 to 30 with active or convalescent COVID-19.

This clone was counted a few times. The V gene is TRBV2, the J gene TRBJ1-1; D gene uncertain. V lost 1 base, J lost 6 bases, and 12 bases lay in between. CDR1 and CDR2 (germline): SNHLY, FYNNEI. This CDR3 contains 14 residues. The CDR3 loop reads CASSEGGSLSEAFF. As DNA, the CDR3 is TGTGCCAGCAGTGAAGGAGGTTCTTTATCTGAAGCTTTCTTT.

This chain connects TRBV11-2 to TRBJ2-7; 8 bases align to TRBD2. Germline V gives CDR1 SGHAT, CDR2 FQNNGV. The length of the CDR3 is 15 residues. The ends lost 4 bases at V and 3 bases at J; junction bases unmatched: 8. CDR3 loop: CASSWGAGVNYEQYF. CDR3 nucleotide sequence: TGTGCCAGCAGCTGGGGAGCGGGAGTTAACTACGAGCAGTACTTC.

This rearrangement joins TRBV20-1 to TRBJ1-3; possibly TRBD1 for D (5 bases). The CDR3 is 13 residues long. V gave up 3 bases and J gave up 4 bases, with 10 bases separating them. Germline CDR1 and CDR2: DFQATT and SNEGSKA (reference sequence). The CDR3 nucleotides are TGCAGTGCTAGTTTGGGGGGAGGAAACACCATATATTTT. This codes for CSASLGGGNTIYF.

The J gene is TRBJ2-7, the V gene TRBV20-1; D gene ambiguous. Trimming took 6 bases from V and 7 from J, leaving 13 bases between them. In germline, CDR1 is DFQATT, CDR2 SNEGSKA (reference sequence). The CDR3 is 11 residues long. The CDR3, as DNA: TGCAGTGCGGCGACACCGTTGGAGCAGTACTTC. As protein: CSAATPLEQYF.